This T cell receptor (beta chain) was profiled in a study of CD8+ T cells in alopecia areata. As for the study in general: Oral tofacitinib, 5 to 10 mg twice daily, was given in an open-label trial. Dosing with tofacitinib proceeded for 6 to 18 months, followed by 6 months off drug. Findings and limits, study-wide: Scalp clonality dropped significantly under tofacitinib, as did expanded CD8+ top-100 clones. With patients, TCR sharing proved less clear than in mice, a difference possibly related to HLA.

The V end was cut by 4 bases, the J end by 4 bases, with 17 bases between. Germline V lookup: CDR1 GTSNPN, CDR2 SVGIG (reference sequence). CDR3 length equals 14 residues. Regarding this clone: What it binds is unknown.

Extraction and reverse transcription of RNA yielded cDNA as the sequencing template. Assay: immunoSEQ multiplex PCR; the TCRdb copy retains only in-frame clones and omits some. The profile shows 90,000 to 150,000 clones, around 56% of them singletons. The treatment denotes: oral pan-JAK inhibitor, 5-10 mg twice daily. The sequence was collected from a human donor with alopecia areata. The chain has TRBV30 and TRBJ2-7; D remains ambiguous. The material sequenced was CD4+ T cells sorted from blood, taken at week 4, from a patient treated with tofacitinib. CDR3 nucleotides: TGTGCCTGGAAAGACTTACTCGGATCGTACGAGCAGTACTTC. Its translation: CAWKDLLGSYEQYF. The variable domain in full, with the rest retrieved from reference TRBV30 and TRBJ2-7, is SQTIHQWPATLVQPVGSPLSLECTVEGTSNPNLYWYRQAAGRGLQLLFYSVGIGQISSEVPQNLSASRPQDRQFILSSKKLLLSDSGFYLCAWKDLLGSYEQYFGPGTRLTVT.